Here is one T cell receptor (beta chain) with its context. Its antigen is as yet unknown. Full-length variable regions came from constant-region reverse primers plus semi-nested Nested Universal Primer A PCR. TCRdb reprocessed the 5' RACE reads with MiXCR, giving one entry per CDR3 protein. The data hold roughly 9,100 distinct CDR3 sequences, with around 55% observed a single time. CDR1 is ENHRY, CDR2 SYGVKD, per germline. Trimming took 10 bases from V and 2 from J, leaving 12 bases between them. The CDR3 loop spans 12 amino acids. Study observations and caveats: The TCR gene usage of tumor memory CD4+ T cells clustered together with blood and lymph node memory CD4+ cells and with lymph node naive CD4+ cells. Tumor Tregs overlapped most with tumor, then blood, naive CD4+ cells. The larger-cohort validation was restricted to a single TCR beta V-J rearrangement rather than whole repertoires.

Cells sorted as Tregs were CD4+, CD25+ and CD127-/low. The sequence was collected from a female donor with breast cancer. The sequencing input was Tregs sorted from a lymph node. This chain connects TRBV10-3 to TRBJ2-7; maybe TRBD1 (5 bases). CDR3: CATRQHTYEQYF. As DNA, the CDR3 is TGTGCCACCCGACAGCACACCTACGAGCAGTACTTC.